Below, 21 T cell receptor beta chains from the same sample are listed, as sequenced in a study of blood T cells in healthy people across ages. Through a sample-barcoded 5' primer and a J-beta primer mix, a second PCR was run for roughly 7 to 12 cycles. TCRdb re-called the 5' RACE reads with MiXCR, one entry per CDR3 protein. In the table there are about 780,000 distinct CDR3 sequences, more than 35% of which are singletons. Sequencing used blood. The receptors were gathered from a man older than 75 in good health.

The V gene is TRBV7-9, the J gene TRBJ2-7; 8 nucleotides align to TRBD2. Per germline, CDR1 SEHNR and CDR2 FQNEAQ (reference sequence). V lost 3 bases, J lost 6 bases, and 4 bases stayed unmatched. The CDR3 runs 13 residues. CDR3 residues: CASSLAGGFEQYF. For the CDR3, the DNA is TGTGCCAGCAGCTTGGCGGGGGGATTCGAGCAGTACTTC.

V and J are TRBV20-1 and TRBJ2-1; 8 bases match TRBD2. This CDR3 contains 14 residues. Germline lookup yields CDR1 DFQATT and CDR2 SNEGSKA (reference sequence). V was pared by 0 bases and J by 15 bases, with 13 bases of the junction left unmatched. The CDR3 region is CSARDATSGLGAFF. CDR3 sequence (DNA): TGCAGTGCTAGAGATGCTACTAGCGGTCTTGGAGCGTTCTTC.

Comments on this clonotype: Relative to the germline gene, one junction end is altered; a read error may explain this. This rearrangement joins TRBV29-1 to TRBJ2-7; a weak D match, TRBD2 (6 bases). The J call may be faulty, since TRBJ2-4 better matches the DNA end. There are 15 residues in the CDR3. CDR1 is SQVTM, CDR2 ANQGSEA, per germline. CDR3 DNA: TGCAGCGTTAAAGACCCGCGCGGGGTCAAAAACATTCAGTACTTC. The encoded protein is CSVKDPRGVKNIQYF.

A few counts support this clonotype. The chain has TRBV10-3 and TRBJ2-1; D remains ambiguous. CDR3 length: 17 amino acids. The V end lost 0 bases, the J end lost 6 bases, and 18 bases lay between the germline ends. The germline CDR1 and CDR2 sequences are ENHRY and SYGVKD. CDR3 sequence: CAISESKGGQVRNEQFF. The DNA of the CDR3 is TGTGCCATCAGTGAGTCGAAAGGCGGCCAGGTTCGCAATGAGCAGTTCTTC.

The chain has TRBV18 and TRBJ2-7, with 7 positions matching TRBD1. The germline gives CDR1 KGHSH, CDR2 LQKENI. This CDR3 has 14 amino acids. J lost 3 bases, V lost 2 bases, and 4 bases had no gene match. The DNA for the CDR3 is TGTGCCAGCTCACCAGAGGCAGGGGGCTACGAGCAGTACTTC. It codes for CASSPEAGGYEQYF.

This clonotype was picked up a small number of times. The chain is built from TRBV5-5 and TRBJ2-5; 11 nucleotides agree with TRBD2. CDR3 size: 18 residues. Germline V gives CDR1 SGHKS, CDR2 YYEKEE (reference sequence). Unmatched junction bases numbered 9, after V lost 0 bases and J lost 2 bases. In DNA form, the CDR3 reads TGTGCCAGCAGCTTGGGGGTATTAGCGGGAGGGAATCAAGAGACCCAGTACTTC. It translates to CASSLGVLAGGNQETQYF. The full variable domain, completed using reference TRBV5-5 and TRBJ2-5, is DAGVTQSPTHLIKTRGQQVTLRCSPISGHKSVSWYQQVLGQGPQFIFQYYEKEERGRGNFPDRFSARQFPNYSSELNVNALLLGDSALYLCASSLGVLAGGNQETQYFGPGTRLLVL.

This clonotype has a handful of counts. The chain joins TRBV10-3 to TRBJ1-2, with 9 bases that match TRBD1. V was clipped by 4 bases and J by 7 bases; unmatched bases: 4. This CDR3 is built from 13 residues. Germline loops: CDR1 ENHRY, CDR2 SYGVKD. In nucleotides, the CDR3 is TGTGCCATCAGTGCGGACAGGGGATTTGGCTACACCTTC. It yields the protein CAISADRGFGYTF.

This clonotype was picked up a small number of times. This sequence joins TRBV18 and TRBJ2-6, with 8 positions matching TRBD1. This CDR3 has 18 amino acids. Trimming at V came to 2 bases and at J to 4 bases, leaving 10 bases not matched to a gene. CDR1 and CDR2 from the germline V gene are KGHSH and LQKENI. CDR3 in DNA: TGTGCCAGCTCACCATGGACACAGGGGGGATCAGGGGCCAACGTCCTGACTTTC. The encoded protein is CASSPWTQGGSGANVLTF.

This clonotype was recorded a few times. The chain is built from TRBV12-3 or TRBV12-4 and TRBJ2-3; perhaps D is TRBD1 or TRBD2 (5 bases each). The V and J ends lost 8 bases and 3 bases respectively, with 27 bases between them. The CDR3 extends over 18 amino acids. The CDR3 coding sequence is TGTGCCAGCGGTTGGGGACCAAAAATTATTCTAGGAACAGATACGCAGTATTTT. This sequence encodes CASGWGPKIILGTDTQYF.

This chain connects TRBV29-1 to TRBJ2-1; 8 bases are shared with TRBD2. The CDR3 spans 13 residues. Germline values: CDR1 SQVTM, CDR2 ANQGSEA. CDR3 sequence (DNA): TGCAGTCATAAGCGGGGGCTCTACAATGAGCAGTTCTTC. Amino acids: CSHKRGLYNEQFF.

The CDR3 sequence is CATSPLAGGIGTDTQYF. DNA of the CDR3: TGTGCCACATCCCCCTTAGCGGGAGGGATCGGCACAGATACGCAGTATTTT. The rearrangement links TRBV6-2 or TRBV6-3 to TRBJ2-3; TRBD2 agrees at 11 bases. V lost 10 bases and J lost 1; bases outside the gene matches: 13. The germline V gene encodes CDR1 MNHEY and CDR2 SVGEGT. The length of the CDR3 is 17 residues.

A note on this clonotype: A single base separates this from a much larger clone, so it may be a read error. The chain combines TRBV21-1 with TRBJ2-5; TRBD1 was called by the table and not checked on the DNA. TRBV21-1 is annotated as a pseudogene. The CDR3 has 15 residues. The CDR3 sequence: CASSTVTGSQEIQYF. In DNA, the CDR3 is TGTGCCAGCAGCACCGTGACAGGGTCCCAAGAGATCCAGTACTTC.

The rearrangement uses TRBV20-1 and TRBJ2-1; D is possibly TRBD2 (6 bases). V was clipped by 6 bases and J by 0 bases, with 15 bases between them. This CDR3 has 15 amino acids. CDR1 is DFQATT, CDR2 SNEGSKA, per germline (reference sequence). The DNA for the CDR3 is TGCAGTGCAGGCGGGACTCCCTCCTCCTACAATGAGCAGTTCTTC. Amino acids: CSAGGTPSSYNEQFF.

The DNA for the CDR3 is TGTGCCAGCAGTTCCCGGGACAGGGTCGTCCACGAGCAGTACTTC. It specifies CASSSRDRVVHEQYF. The V and J genes are TRBV6-5 and TRBJ2-7, with TRBD1 identical over 9 bases. With V trimmed by 4 bases and J by 5 bases, 9 bases remained unmatched. The CDR3 loop spans 15 amino acids. From germline, CDR1 is MNHEY and CDR2 SVGAGI.

On this clonotype: This could be a read error, since a much larger clone is one nucleotide away. The chain has TRBV9 and TRBJ2-4; D is perhaps TRBD2 (6 bases). V lost 3 bases and J 5 bases, leaving 9 bases between the germline ends. Germline V lookup: CDR1 SGDLS, CDR2 YYNGEE. The CDR3 length is 13 residues. The CDR3 region is CASSGTGENIQYF. DNA for the CDR3: TGTGCCAGCAGCGGAACGGGAGAAAACATTCAGTACTTC.

J is TRBJ2-5 and V is TRBV20-1; 7 bases are shared with TRBD1. This CDR3 contains 12 residues. Looked up from germline, CDR1 is DFQATT and CDR2 is SNEGSKA (reference sequence). The trim removed 4 bases at V and 2 bases at J, leaving 1 base unmatched. The CDR3, as DNA: TGCAGTGCTACGGACAGGCAAGAGACCCAGTACTTC. Amino acids: CSATDRQETQYF.

Comments on this clonotype: A clone one base away is much larger, so this may be a read error. The chain links TRBV4-3 to TRBJ2-5; D may correspond to TRBD1 or TRBD2 (5 bases each). Germline CDR1 and CDR2: LGHNA and YSLEER. Between the trimmed V and J ends, which lost 1 base and 11 bases, there was a span of 23 bases. The CDR3 sequence is 16 residues long. The CDR3 is CASSQGGAPTYNEQYF. The DNA of the CDR3 is TGCGCCAGCAGCCAAGGAGGGGCTCCGACCTACAATGAGCAGTACTTC.

The V and J genes are TRBV20-1 and TRBJ2-7; 9 bases fit TRBD1. The V segment lost 4 bases and the J segment 2 bases; nucleotides outside the gene matches: 21. Germline V lookup: CDR1 DFQATT, CDR2 SNEGSKA (reference sequence). This CDR3 comprises 19 residues. The CDR3 DNA sequence: TGCAGTGCTACTAAAGTTGGACAGGGGTGGGGTAGCGGTCCCTACGAGCAGTACTTC. Its protein product is CSATKVGQGWGSGPYEQYF.

This clonotype was counted many times. The CDR3 DNA follows: TGTGCCAGCAGCTTAGAACAGGAAGAGACCCAGTACTTC. This encodes CASSLEQEETQYF. V is TRBV11-1 and J is TRBJ2-5; possible D gene TRBD1, 5 bases. CDR1 and CDR2 (germline): SGHAT, FQDESV (reference sequence). This CDR3 is 13 amino acids long. V gave up 1 base and J gave up 3 bases, with 6 bases separating them.

This rearrangement joins TRBV27 to TRBJ2-7; D is unresolved. The V gene's germline CDR1 is MNHEY and CDR2 SMNVEV (reference sequence). V dropped 5 bases and J dropped 3 bases, with 11 bases sitting between them. The CDR3 totals 13 residues. CDR3 sequence: CASSPQVNYEQYF. CDR3 sequence (DNA): TGTGCCAGCAGTCCTCAGGTGAACTACGAGCAGTACTTC.

Notes on this clonotype: One base away lies a much larger clone, so this may be a sequencing read error. This sequence joins TRBV18 and TRBJ2-5; D is possibly TRBD1 (6 bases). The germline V gene encodes CDR1 KGHSH and CDR2 LQKENI. The CDR3 sequence is 13 residues long. CDR3 in DNA: TGTGCCAGCGCACCGGGGACACAAGAGACCCAGTACTTC. Its protein is CASAPGTQETQYF.